The 14 T cell receptor beta chains below were found in one sample sequenced in a study of T cell responses to AZD1222 COVID-19 vaccine. Assay used: immunoSEQ multiplex PCR; TCRdb lists only in-frame clones, some missing. Of 90,000 to 120,000 clones listed, 75% to 90% are singletons. The specimen comprised peripheral blood, sampled on day 0 of AZD1222 vaccination. These receptors originate from an adult in good health.

Here the CDR3 reads CASSSRPQGFGTGNTIYF. The CDR3 DNA sequence: TGTGCCAGCAGCTCCAGACCACAGGGATTTGGTACTGGAAACACCATATATTTT. The chain couples TRBV5-5 to TRBJ1-3, with D tentatively TRBD1 (6 bases). The germline V gene encodes CDR1 SGHKS and CDR2 YYEKEE (reference sequence). V dropped 3 bases and J dropped 2 bases, with 21 bases sitting between them. This CDR3 spans 18 amino acids.

The V gene is TRBV19, the J gene TRBJ1-2; 8 positions match TRBD1. The CDR3 is 15 residues long. V lost 5 bases, J lost 3 bases, and 8 bases stayed unmatched. CDR1 LNHDA and CDR2 SQIVND come from the germline V gene (reference sequence). The CDR3 region has the DNA TGTGCCAGTAGTCGCCAGGGGGCGCGTGACTATGGCTACACCTTC. Translating it yields CASSRQGARDYGYTF.

The chain is built from TRBV27 and TRBJ1-2; possible D gene TRBD1, 5 bases. Between the trimmed V and J ends, which lost 3 bases and 0 bases, there was a span of 5 bases. Germline CDR1 MNHEY, CDR2 SMNVEV (reference sequence). The CDR3 totals 13 residues. The CDR3 DNA sequence: TGTGCCAGCAGTTTGGGGGCTAACTATGGCTACACCTTC. Translating gives CASSLGANYGYTF.

This clone was seen more than once but under ten times. The chain recombines TRBV6-5 with TRBJ1-5; D remains unclear. CDR1 MNHEY and CDR2 SVGAGI come from the germline V gene. CDR3 length: 14 residues. V was cut by 0 bases and J by 4 bases, with 7 bases left in between. CDR3 sequence reads: CASSYSGRNQPQHF. The CDR3, as DNA: TGTGCCAGCAGTTACTCAGGCCGAAATCAGCCCCAGCATTTT.

The gene calls are TRBV5-4 and TRBJ2-5, with 8 bases identical to TRBD1. Germline CDR1 reads SGHNT; CDR2 reads YYREEE (reference sequence). Trimming took 6 bases from V and 4 from J; bases not matched to a gene: 11. The CDR3 consists of 15 residues. The CDR3 is CASTEYATGGETQYF. CDR3 DNA: TGTGCCAGCACCGAATACGCAACAGGGGGAGAGACCCAGTACTTC.

The gene calls are TRBV7-9 and TRBJ2-7; 11 bases map to TRBD2. CDR1 and CDR2 from the germline V gene are SEHNR and FQNEAQ (reference sequence). The V gene end was trimmed by 5 bases and the J gene end by 1 base; junction bases not matched to a gene: 7. The CDR3 has 16 amino acids. In DNA, the CDR3 is TGTGCCAGCAGCAACCCGACTAGCGGGGTTTCCTACGAGCAGTACTTC. This translates into CASSNPTSGVSYEQYF. Supplemented by reference TRBV7-9 and TRBJ2-7, the full variable domain reads DTGVSQNPRHKITKRGQNVTFRCDPISEHNRLYWYRQTLGQGPEFLTYFQNEAQLEKSRLLSDRFSAERPKGSFSTLEIQRTEQGDSAMYLCASSNPTSGVSYEQYFGPGTRLTVT.

The CDR3 region is CASSLVGDRFYEQYF. The DNA of the CDR3 is TGTGCCAGCAGCTTGGTGGGGGACCGCTTCTACGAGCAGTACTTC. V gene TRBV5-5 combines with J gene TRBJ2-7; possibly TRBD1 or TRBD2 for D (5 bases each). The germline V gene encodes CDR1 SGHKS and CDR2 YYEKEE (reference sequence). The CDR3 extends over 15 amino acids. Trimming shortened V by 0 bases and J by 3 bases, and 13 bases separated the two germline ends.

The genes are TRBV24-1 and TRBJ1-1, with a possible D match to TRBD1 (5 bases). V lost 7 bases, J lost 2 bases, and 7 bases lay in between. Germline CDR1 KGHDR, CDR2 SFDVKD. This CDR3 is 12 amino acids long. CDR3 amino acids: CATRQANTEAFF. The CDR3 DNA is TGTGCCACCAGACAGGCTAACACTGAAGCTTTCTTT.

This clone was seen once. The V call is TRBV29-1, the J call TRBJ2-1; possibly TRBD2 for D (6 bases). The V gene's germline CDR1 is SQVTM and CDR2 ANQGSEA. V lost 7 bases to trimming and J lost 12 bases, with 19 bases between them. The length of the CDR3 is 12 residues. DNA for the CDR3: TGCAGCGGACGACTTGCGGGATTTGGGCAGTTCTTC. As protein: CSGRLAGFGQFF.

The gene calls are TRBV6-6 and TRBJ1-2; 10 bases line up with TRBD1. After removal of 5 bases from V and 3 bases from J, the junction contained 3 bases not matched to a gene. CDR1 and CDR2 from the germline V gene are MNHNY and SVGAGI (reference sequence). The CDR3 has 14 amino acids. Here the CDR3 reads CASSGTGEHYGYTF. Written as DNA, the CDR3 is TGTGCCAGCAGTGGGACAGGGGAGCACTATGGCTACACCTTC.

The gene calls are TRBV19 and TRBJ1-1; D is perhaps TRBD1 (6 bases). The V end lost 4 bases, the J end lost 0 bases, and 9 bases lay between the germline ends. The CDR3 loop spans 14 amino acids. Germline V gene sequence: CDR1 LNHDA, CDR2 SQIVND (reference sequence). The CDR3 bases are TGTGCCAGTAGTAGAGGACAGTTGAACACTGAAGCTTTCTTT. It codes for CASSRGQLNTEAFF.

This chain connects TRBV30 to TRBJ1-6; no definite D call. This CDR3 region has 15 residues. Trimming cost V 5 bases and J 2 bases, with 13 bases left between them. Germline CDR1 and CDR2: GTSNPN and SVGIG (reference sequence). CDR3 residues: CAWDHSWPYNSPLHF. CDR3 coding DNA: TGTGCCTGGGACCATTCCTGGCCCTATAATTCACCCCTCCACTTT. Using reference TRBV30 and TRBJ1-6 for the parts outside the CDR3, the full variable domain is SQTIHQWPATLVQPVGSPLSLECTVEGTSNPNLYWYRQAAGRGLQLLFYSVGIGQISSEVPQNLSASRPQDRQFILSSKKLLLSDSGFYLCAWDHSWPYNSPLHFGNGTRLTVT.

This rearrangement joins TRBV19 to TRBJ1-1, with D perhaps matching TRBD1 (6 bases). The CDR3 extends over 16 amino acids. V was cut by 5 bases and J by 0 bases, with 16 bases left in between. CDR1 and CDR2 (germline): LNHDA, SQIVND (reference sequence). DNA for the CDR3: TGTGCCAGTAGTGAACAGGGATTTGGAATGAACACTGAAGCTTTCTTT. Protein product: CASSEQGFGMNTEAFF. The full variable domain, completed using reference TRBV19 and TRBJ1-1, is DGGITQSPKYLFRKEGQNVTLSCEQNLNHDAMYWYRQDPGQGLRLIYYSQIVNDFQKGDIAEGYSVSREKKESFPLTVTSAQKNPTAFYLCASSEQGFGMNTEAFFGQGTRLTVV.

This sequence joins TRBV28 and TRBJ2-1; a possible D gene is TRBD2 (6 bases). V gave up 4 bases and J gave up 6 bases, with 19 bases separating them. The length of the CDR3 is 16 residues. Looked up from germline, CDR1 is MDHEN and CDR2 is SYDVKM. CDR3 in DNA: TGTGCCAGCAGTTCTATACTAGCCCTCGAGATCAATGAGCAGTTCTTC. This gives the protein CASSSILALEINEQFF.